A few counts support the clone carrying this T cell receptor beta chain. In the source study's methods: Estimates of nucleated cell counts were drawn from the amplification of reference gene primers. Sequencing used immunoSEQ multiplex PCR; TCRdb keeps in-frame clones, though not all of them. That table supplies the V and J calls and clone size; D and trimming were determined from the DNA. The sample includes approximately 70,000 clones, less than 80% of them seen just once. The data are from a study of blood T cell repertoires in COVID-19. Study-wide background: In each case, the material was cDNA or gDNA derived from T cells, B-cell-depleted T cells, or PBMCs.

The CDR3 is 13 amino acids. CDR1 is LNHDA, CDR2 SQIVND, per germline (reference sequence). V was pared by 10 bases and J by 2 bases, with 15 bases between. The sequenced sample was peripheral blood. This sequence joins TRBV19 and TRBJ2-7; a weak D match, TRBD1 (5 bases). This TCR was sampled from a man in his 60s with active or convalescent COVID-19. As DNA, the CDR3 is TGTGCCACTTCAGAGGCAGGGCCCTACGAGCAGTACTTC. Its protein product is CATSEAGPYEQYF.